One and the same sample provided the 23 T cell receptor beta chains below, sequenced in a study of blood T cell repertoires in COVID-19. Sequencing used immunoSEQ multiplex PCR; TCRdb keeps in-frame clones, though not all of them. The sample lists tens of thousands of clones; about 88% were seen once. Sequencing was performed on peripheral blood. These receptors originate from an elderly man in a cohort sampled during active COVID-19.

The chain is built from TRBV7-2 and TRBJ2-7; D might be TRBD2 (5 bases). CDR1 SGHTA and CDR2 FQGNSA come from the germline V gene. The CDR3 extends over 13 amino acids. Trimming left V 4 bases short and J 2 bases short, with 9 bases between. The CDR3 is CASSSDWTYEQYF. DNA of the CDR3: TGTGCCAGCAGCTCGGACTGGACCTACGAGCAGTACTTC.

This chain uses TRBV6-5 with TRBJ1-5; D may be TRBD1 (5 bases). The CDR3 is 15 amino acids. Trimming stripped 5 bases from V and 0 bases from J, with 11 bases between. Germline CDR1 is MNHEY and CDR2 is SVGAGI. In nucleotides, the CDR3 is TGTGCCAGCAGTCGGACATCCACTAGCAATCAGCCCCAGCATTTT. Amino acids: CASSRTSTSNQPQHF.

The rearrangement uses TRBV6-5 and TRBJ1-1; 7 positions agree with TRBD1. V dropped 6 bases and J dropped 7; count of bases not matched to a gene: 11. The germline CDR1 and CDR2 sequences are MNHEY and SVGAGI. The CDR3 runs to 14 residues. The CDR3 DNA is TGTGCCAGCAGACAAGACAGGGCTTTTGGTGAAGCTTTCTTT. Translated, it gives CASRQDRAFGEAFF.

The chain uses TRBV9 and TRBJ2-5; 9 bases are shared with TRBD1. The CDR3 runs 17 residues. The ends lost 0 bases at V and 2 bases at J; junction bases unmatched: 8. From germline, CDR1 is SGDLS and CDR2 YYNGEE. The CDR3 reads CASSVGTSTGGQETQYF. CDR3 sequence (DNA): TGTGCCAGCAGCGTAGGAACCTCGACAGGGGGACAAGAGACCCAGTACTTC.

In this sample, this clone turned up a few times. The genes are TRBV9 and TRBJ2-1; 11 bases align to TRBD1. The CDR3 consists of 16 residues. CDR1 is SGDLS, CDR2 YYNGEE, per germline. The ends lost 0 bases at V and 6 bases at J; junction bases unmatched: 5. The CDR3 protein is CASSVAGGTGGNEQFF. The CDR3 nucleotides read TGTGCCAGCAGCGTAGCGGGGGGGACAGGGGGCAATGAGCAGTTCTTC.

This chain uses TRBV5-6 with TRBJ1-1, with D tentatively TRBD1 (6 bases). V gave up 3 bases and J gave up 6 bases, with 18 bases separating them. The germline V gene has CDR1 SGHDT and CDR2 YYEEEE. The CDR3 runs 15 residues. The CDR3 loop is CASSSRGAGFAEAFF. As DNA, the CDR3 is TGTGCCAGCAGCTCGCGGGGGGCGGGTTTCGCTGAAGCTTTCTTT.

The chain carries TRBV6-5 and TRBJ2-1; TRBD2 matches at 8 bases. The V gene end was trimmed by 7 bases and the J gene end by 8 bases; junction bases not matched to a gene: 4. This CDR3 contains 12 residues. Germline CDR1 is MNHEY and CDR2 is SVGAGI. The CDR3 is CASIREGYEQFF. Here the CDR3 DNA reads TGTGCCAGCATCCGGGAGGGGTATGAGCAGTTCTTC.

The V gene is TRBV11-2, the J gene TRBJ2-7, with 7 bases fitting TRBD1. Germline V lookup: CDR1 SGHAT, CDR2 FQNNGV. With 5 bases clipped from V and 1 base from J, the junction kept 8 bases outside the gene matches. The CDR3 extends over 15 amino acids. The CDR3 loop is CASSPEVTGSYEQYF. The CDR3, as DNA: TGTGCCAGCAGCCCAGAAGTGACAGGGTCCTACGAGCAGTACTTC.

V usage is TRBV4-2 and J usage is TRBJ1-5, with 9 bases lining up with TRBD1. Trimming removed 2 bases from V and 7 bases from J; junction bases left unmatched: 12. CDR1 is LGHNA and CDR2 is YNFKEQ in the germline V gene. The CDR3 runs to 17 residues. The DNA of the CDR3 is TGTGCCAGCAGCCAAAACCCACAGGGGGCGAATGGACAGCCCCAGCATTTT. This codes for CASSQNPQGANGQPQHF.

CDR3 sequence (DNA): TGTGCCAGCAGCCGTACAGGGAACTATGGCTACACCTTC. Translation: CASSRTGNYGYTF. This chain connects TRBV12-3 or TRBV12-4 to TRBJ1-2; TRBD1 is a possible D gene (6 bases). The V end lost 6 bases, the J end lost 2 bases, and 10 bases lay between the germline ends. This CDR3 spans 13 amino acids.

A single count supports this clone. The gene calls are TRBV5-4 and TRBJ1-3, with D possibly matching TRBD1 (5 bases). This CDR3 has 16 residues. Trimming removed 0 bases from V and 0 bases from J, with 10 bases in between. Germline V lookup: CDR1 SGHNT, CDR2 YYREEE (reference sequence). CDR3 in amino acids: CASSLAGAVSGNTIYF. In DNA form, the CDR3 reads TGTGCCAGCAGCTTGGCTGGGGCAGTCTCTGGAAACACCATATATTTT.

The chain has TRBV5-4 and TRBJ1-3, with a possible D match to TRBD1 (6 bases). Germline CDR1 is SGHNT and CDR2 is YYREEE (reference sequence). Trimming took off 6 bases at V and 4 bases at J, with 17 bases between the two ends. The CDR3 is 15 amino acids. The CDR3 bases are TGTGCCAGCACCTTAAAACAGGGTTCAGGAAACACCATATATTTT. Residues: CASTLKQGSGNTIYF.

The CDR3 is CASSLRGQADEKLFF. The CDR3 nucleotides read TGTGCCAGCAGCTTGAGGGGACAGGCTGATGAAAAACTGTTTTTT. This chain uses TRBV5-8 with TRBJ1-4, with 8 nucleotides matching TRBD1. The CDR3 is 15 residues long. V was clipped by 1 base and J by 6 bases; unmatched bases: 5. Germline assignment: CDR1 SGHTS and CDR2 YDEGEE.

The chain uses TRBV5-4 and TRBJ1-2, with D perhaps matching TRBD1 (6 bases). Between the trimmed V and J ends, which lost 6 bases and 6 bases, there was a span of 18 bases. The CDR3 runs to 14 residues. Germline V gene lookup returns CDR1 SGHNT and CDR2 YYREEE (reference sequence). Here the CDR3 DNA reads TGTGCCAGCACCACCGGGCAGGGGACTAATGGCTACACCTTC. Translated, it gives CASTTGQGTNGYTF.

The chain uses TRBV19 and TRBJ1-2; D is uncertain. V was cut by 3 bases and J by 0 bases, with 11 bases left in between. Germline-derived CDR1 and CDR2 are LNHDA and SQIVND (reference sequence). The CDR3 extends over 15 amino acids. The CDR3 nucleotides are TGTGCCAGTAGTATTGGGCCGGGAGCTAACTATGGCTACACCTTC. Its protein product is CASSIGPGANYGYTF.

The chain carries TRBV7-9 and TRBJ2-1, with 9 positions matching TRBD2. V shed 1 base, J shed 8 bases, and the junction held 3 bases outside the gene matches. The CDR3 is made up of 14 amino acids. The germline V gene encodes CDR1 SEHNR and CDR2 FQNEAQ (reference sequence). CDR3 residues: CASSLGTSVDEQFF. The CDR3 DNA sequence: TGTGCCAGCAGCTTAGGGACTAGCGTCGATGAGCAGTTCTTC.

The chain joins TRBV9 to TRBJ1-2; TRBD1 matches 9 bases. This CDR3 contains 15 residues. V lost 2 bases to trimming and J lost 6 bases; unmatched junction nucleotides: 8. Germline CDR1 and CDR2: SGDLS and YYNGEE. The CDR3 DNA reads as TGTGCCAGCAGCGTGGGCGGGACAGGGTATGATGGCTACACCTTC. As protein: CASSVGGTGYDGYTF.

The CDR3 here is CASSGTGYNSPLHF. The CDR3 DNA reads as TGCGCCAGCAGCGGGACAGGTTATAATTCACCCCTCCACTTT. This sequence joins TRBV5-1 and TRBJ1-6; 8 nucleotides match TRBD1. CDR3 length: 14 amino acids. Trimming removed 4 bases from V and 4 bases from J; junction bases left unmatched: 1. CDR1 is SGHRS, CDR2 YFSETQ, per germline.

This sequence joins TRBV5-1 and TRBJ2-5; TRBD1 agrees at 7 bases. The CDR3 totals 14 residues. In germline, CDR1 is SGHRS, CDR2 YFSETQ. V lost 7 bases to trimming and J lost 0 bases; unmatched junction nucleotides: 6. CDR3 in amino acids: CASRDRVYQETQYF. The CDR3 region has the DNA TGCGCCAGCCGGGACAGAGTGTACCAAGAGACCCAGTACTTC.

This sequence joins TRBV18 and TRBJ2-3, with D perhaps matching TRBD2 (6 bases). The germline V gene encodes CDR1 KGHSH and CDR2 LQKENI. V was clipped by 0 bases and J by 8 bases, with 15 bases between them. CDR3 length: 15 amino acids. The CDR3: CASSPPGGARGTQYF. For the CDR3, the DNA is TGTGCCAGCTCACCACCGGGGGGAGCCCGGGGTACGCAGTATTTT.

This clone was detected only once. V and J are TRBV29-1 and TRBJ1-6; 11 bases align to TRBD1. Trimming took 4 bases from V and 10 from J; bases not matched to a gene: 0. CDR1 is SQVTM and CDR2 is ANQGSEA in the germline V gene. This CDR3 has 12 residues. The CDR3 nucleotides are TGCAGCGTTGGGACAGGGGGCTCACCCCTCCACTTT. This codes for CSVGTGGSPLHF.

This clone was seen more than once but under ten times. The rearrangement joins TRBV11-3 to TRBJ2-5, with 7 bases lining up with TRBD1. Per germline, CDR1 SGHNT and CDR2 YENEEA. CDR3 length: 14 amino acids. The V and J ends lost 5 bases and 5 bases, in that order; junction bases with no gene match: 8. Here the CDR3 reads CASSHRDRVETQYF. In nucleotides, the CDR3 is TGTGCCAGCAGCCATCGTGACAGGGTGGAGACCCAGTACTTC.

The chain joins TRBV11-1 to TRBJ1-4; TRBD1 aligns across 7 bases. Germline CDR1 and CDR2: SGHAT and FQDESV (reference sequence). J lost 8 bases, V lost 5 bases, and 8 bases had no gene match. CDR3 length: 14 amino acids. The CDR3 coding sequence is TGTGCCAGCAGCCCCGACAGGGTCGACGAAAAACTGTTTTTT. Its protein product is CASSPDRVDEKLFF. Full variable domain (rest looked up from reference TRBV11-1 and TRBJ1-4): EAEVAQSPRYKITEKSQAVAFWCDPISGHATLYWYRQILGQGPELLVQFQDESVVDDSQLPKDRFSAERLKGVDSTLKIQPAELGDSAMYLCASSPDRVDEKLFFGSGTQLSVL.